This entry lists 21 T cell receptor beta chains sequenced from one sample in a study of cytomegalovirus exposure and HLA in healthy donors (dated by TCRdb to 2016 to 2017). The library relied on the immunoSEQ multiplex PCR assay. For the multiplex PCR, a mixture combining 60 forward primers for TCR Vbeta segments and 13 reverse primers for TCR Jbeta segments was used. The table comes from immuneACCESS by way of TCRdb, which keeps in-frame sequences with V and J called. Part of the clones is missing from these tables; in studies checked, under half for an unresolved V gene and the rest for unknown reasons. For this sample the table gives roughly 110,000 clones, of which 80% to 90% were detected only once. Together, the top ten hold about 1.6% of the sample. Sequencing was carried out using PBMCs. The receptors were sampled from a man aged 45 to 65 in good health and CMV-seronegative.

V is TRBV9 and J is TRBJ2-2; weak D call: TRBD1 (5 bases). This CDR3 contains 17 residues. V shed 3 bases and J shed 1 base, with 16 bases lying between them. Germline V gene lookup returns CDR1 SGDLS and CDR2 YYNGEE. The CDR3: CASSAPLTQGNTGELFF. Written as DNA, the CDR3 is TGTGCCAGCAGCGCCCCCCTCACTCAGGGGAACACCGGGGAGCTGTTTTTT.

V is TRBV21-1 and J is TRBJ1-2; the listed D gene, TRBD1, was not tested against the DNA. TRBV21-1 is listed as a pseudogene. This CDR3 region has 17 residues. CDR3 region: CASSYLFRTVTNYGYTF. In nucleotides, the CDR3 is TGTGCCAGCAGCTACCTTTTTAGGACAGTGACGAACTATGGCTACACCTTC.

V gene TRBV7-6 combines with J gene TRBJ1-3; D uncertain. In germline, CDR1 is SGHVS, CDR2 FNYEAQ. The CDR3 loop spans 13 amino acids. V was clipped by 3 bases and J by 1 base, with 4 bases between them. CDR3 region: CASSFASGNTIYF. CDR3 sequence (DNA): TGTGCCAGCAGCTTCGCGTCTGGAAACACCATATATTTT.

J is TRBJ2-4 and V is TRBV9, with 9 bases identical to TRBD1. Germline CDR1 reads SGDLS; CDR2 reads YYNGEE. V shed 4 bases and J 4 bases; nucleotides not matched to a gene: 9. The CDR3 is 16 residues long. The CDR3 DNA sequence: TGTGCCAGCAGCTCGGTTCCGACAGGGGGAAAAAACATTCAGTACTTC. Amino acid sequence: CASSSVPTGGKNIQYF.

The rearrangement links TRBV27 to TRBJ1-4, with 7 bases lining up with TRBD1. The germline gives CDR1 MNHEY, CDR2 SMNVEV (reference sequence). This CDR3 region has 15 residues. V shed 5 bases, J shed 7 bases, and the junction held 10 bases outside the gene matches. The CDR3 DNA sequence: TGTGCCAGCAGTCCCCGGACAGGTTGGGGTGAAAAACTGTTTTTT. This translates into CASSPRTGWGEKLFF.

The chain joins TRBV30 to TRBJ1-2, with D unclear. V was shortened by 1 base and J by 2 bases, with 5 bases between the two germline ends. CDR3 length: 12 amino acids. The germline CDR1 and CDR2 sequences are GTSNPN and SVGIG (reference sequence). CDR3: CAWSGVNYGYTF. CDR3 in DNA: TGTGCCTGGAGTGGCGTAAACTATGGCTACACCTTC.

This clone came up once. The chain links TRBV10-3 to TRBJ2-3, with a possible D match to TRBD1 (5 bases). Germline lookup yields CDR1 ENHRY and CDR2 SYGVKD. The ends were cut back, 8 bases at V and 4 bases at J, with 22 bases in the middle. This CDR3 is built from 16 residues. CDR3 DNA: TGTGCCATCTCCCAAGGGGCAGGGTGGGAATCAGATACGCAGTATTTT. Residues: CAISQGAGWESDTQYF.

This clone has a single count. The chain recombines TRBV18 with TRBJ2-1; D is possibly TRBD2 (7 bases). Germline lookup yields CDR1 KGHSH and CDR2 LQKENI. V lost 6 bases and J lost 0, with 15 bases in between. This CDR3 spans 16 amino acids. Here the CDR3 reads CASSRGALSSYNEQFF. The CDR3 region has the DNA TGTGCCAGCTCCCGGGGGGCACTCAGCTCCTACAATGAGCAGTTCTTC.

About this clone itself: A junction end diverges from the germline sequence, so it may reflect a read error. V and J are TRBV5-5 and TRBJ1-5, with 9 bases identical to TRBD1. The length of the CDR3 is 15 residues. Per the germline V gene, CDR1 is SGHKS and CDR2 is YYEKEE (reference sequence). The CDR3 spells CASSITGTGNRPQHF. Written as DNA, the CDR3 is TGTGCCAGCAGCATAACCGGGACAGGGAATCGGCCCCAGCATTTT.

This clone was observed once. The chain links TRBV13 to TRBJ2-5, with 7 bases identical to TRBD1. The last part of the DNA fits TRBJ2-7 better; the J call may be wrong. The CDR3 spans 13 residues. Germline CDR1 is PRHDT and CDR2 is FYEKMQ (reference sequence). The CDR3 DNA sequence: TGTGCCAGCAGGGTGGGACAGAAATACGAGCAGTACTTC. Translating gives CASRVGQKYEQYF.

The V gene is TRBV9, the J gene TRBJ2-2, with TRBD1 identical over 8 bases. The CDR3 length is 15 residues. Germline trimming cut 3 bases from V and 4 bases from J; bases unmatched to any gene: 5. CDR1 SGDLS and CDR2 YYNGEE come from the germline V gene. CDR3 nucleotides: TGTGCCAGCAGCGCCGGGGACAGGTCCACCGGGGAGCTGTTTTTT. It specifies CASSAGDRSTGELFF. The full variable domain, completed using reference TRBV9 and TRBJ2-2, is DSGVTQTPKHLITATGQRVTLRCSPRSGDLSVYWYQQSLDQGLQFLIQYYNGEERAKGNILERFSAQQFPDLHSELNLSSLELGDSALYFCASSAGDRSTGELFFGEGSRLTVL.

The chain has TRBV10-3 and TRBJ1-4, with TRBD1 identical over 8 bases. Germline CDR1 reads ENHRY; CDR2 reads SYGVKD. This CDR3 is built from 14 residues. V trimming: 5 bases; J trimming: 5 bases; junction bases outside the gene matches: 4. The CDR3 DNA reads TGTGCCATCAGTCCGGGACAGGAAAATGAAAAACTGTTTTTT. It translates to CAISPGQENEKLFF.

The V and J genes are TRBV4-1 and TRBJ1-6, with D possibly being TRBD1 (5 bases). The CDR3 spans 16 residues. Germline CDR1 is MGHRA and CDR2 is YSYEKL. V gave up 3 bases and J gave up 7 bases, with 16 bases separating them. The CDR3 protein is CASSQDGRGQNSPLHF. The DNA of the CDR3 is TGCGCCAGCAGCCAGGATGGGAGGGGTCAGAATTCACCCCTCCACTTT.

The chain combines TRBV18 with TRBJ2-2, with D perhaps TRBD2 (5 bases). Looked up from germline, CDR1 is KGHSH and CDR2 is LQKENI. V was trimmed by 2 bases and J by 4 bases, leaving 11 bases between them. The CDR3 covers 15 residues. The CDR3 DNA follows: TGTGCCAGCTCACCAACCGAGGGTCTCACCGGGGAGCTGTTTTTT. It encodes CASSPTEGLTGELFF. Based on the CDR3 plus reference TRBV18 and TRBJ2-2, the full variable domain is NAGVMQNPRHLVRRRGQEARLRCSPMKGHSHVYWYRQLPEEGLKFMVYLQKENIIDESGMPKERFSAEFPKEGPSILRIQQVVRGDSAAYFCASSPTEGLTGELFFGEGSRLTVL.

The chain recombines TRBV30 with TRBJ1-1; maybe TRBD1 (5 bases). Germline V gene lookup returns CDR1 GTSNPN and CDR2 SVGIG (reference sequence). The CDR3 has 13 amino acids. The V and J ends lost 2 bases and 2 bases respectively, with 9 bases between them. CDR3 in amino acids: CAWSRQSNTEAFF. For the CDR3, the DNA is TGTGCCTGGAGTCGACAGAGCAACACTGAAGCTTTCTTT.

J is TRBJ1-2 and V is TRBV30, with TRBD1 as a possible D gene (6 bases). Germline-derived CDR1 and CDR2 are GTSNPN and SVGIG (reference sequence). This CDR3 is built from 14 residues. Trimming shortened V by 3 bases and J by 4 bases, and 15 bases separated the two germline ends. The CDR3 region is CAWRPRGSIYGYTF. The CDR3 coding sequence is TGTGCCTGGAGACCCAGGGGCTCGATCTATGGCTACACCTTC.

Only a few counts were recorded for this clone. The CDR3 nucleotides read TGTGCCTGGAGTAATATCAGGGGCCGTCAGATGAACACTGAAGCTTTCTTT. It specifies CAWSNIRGRQMNTEAFF. The J gene is TRBJ1-1, the V gene TRBV30, with D tentatively TRBD1 (6 bases). The germline CDR1 and CDR2 sequences are GTSNPN and SVGIG (reference sequence). This CDR3 comprises 17 residues. The ends were cut back, 2 bases at V and 0 bases at J, with 19 bases in the middle.

This sequence joins TRBV6-5 and TRBJ1-6, with D perhaps TRBD1 (6 bases). Germline CDR1 MNHEY, CDR2 SVGAGI. This CDR3 has 15 residues. The germline V and J ends were trimmed by 9 bases and 0 bases, with 12 bases remaining between them. CDR3 DNA sequence: TGTGCCAGTAGACAGGAGAGCTCCTATAATTCACCCCTCCACTTT. It encodes CASRQESSYNSPLHF.

This chain connects TRBV6-5 to TRBJ2-3; 8 positions match TRBD2. CDR1 MNHEY and CDR2 SVGAGI come from the germline V gene. Losses at the gene ends were 2 bases for V and 3 bases for J; bases not matched to a gene: 1. The CDR3 is made up of 14 amino acids. The CDR3 is CASSYRGGTDTQYF. The CDR3, as DNA: TGTGCCAGCAGTTACCGGGGGGGTACAGATACGCAGTATTTT.

V usage is TRBV10-1 and J usage is TRBJ2-1, with 8 bases fitting TRBD1. Germline V CDR1 and CDR2: WNHNN, SYGVQD (reference sequence). The V segment lost 3 bases and the J segment 12 bases; nucleotides outside the gene matches: 10. The CDR3 is 14 residues long. CDR3 nucleotides: TGCGCCAGCAGTGAAGTAGTGGACAGGGAACGGCAGTTCTTC. Its protein is CASSEVVDRERQFF.

This clone was detected a few times. The V gene is TRBV2, the J gene TRBJ1-5; TRBD1 matches at 9 bases. J was trimmed by 7 bases and V by 8 bases; bases with no gene match: 6. The germline CDR1 and CDR2 sequences are SNHLY and FYNNEI. CDR3 length: 13 residues. CDR3 region: CASLDRGGQPQHF. CDR3 nucleotide sequence: TGTGCCAGCTTGGACAGGGGAGGACAGCCCCAGCATTTT.